The 2 T cell receptor beta chains in this list originate from one sample, sequenced in a study of OX40 agonist ivuxolimab in advanced cancers. Sequencing used immunoSEQ multiplex PCR; TCRdb keeps in-frame clones, though not all of them. The sample shows tens of thousands of clones, under 90% of them seen only once. Sequenced material: CD4+ or CD8+ T cells sorted from blood, taken in a trial of the OX40 agonist ivuxolimab. Source of these receptors: an adult with an advanced solid tumor such as melanoma, head and neck, liver or kidney cancer.

This clone appeared a few times. The rearrangement uses TRBV10-2 and TRBJ1-2; weak D call: TRBD1 (6 bases). This CDR3 has 13 residues. V was cut by 7 bases and J by 10 bases, with 19 bases left in between. Germline V CDR1 and CDR2: WSHSY, SAAADI. Here the CDR3 DNA reads TGCGCCAGCACCCACGTTGGGGCAGGGGACTACACCTTC. As protein: CASTHVGAGDYTF.

The chain uses TRBV7-2 and TRBJ2-1, with TRBD1 matching over 8 bases. Trimming cost V 1 base and J 5 bases; bases outside gene matches: 4. Germline V CDR1 and CDR2: SGHTA, FQGNSA. This CDR3 region has 15 residues. DNA for the CDR3: TGTGCCAGCAGCTTAGACAGGGGGTCCCACAATGAGCAGTTCTTC. It yields the protein CASSLDRGSHNEQFF.